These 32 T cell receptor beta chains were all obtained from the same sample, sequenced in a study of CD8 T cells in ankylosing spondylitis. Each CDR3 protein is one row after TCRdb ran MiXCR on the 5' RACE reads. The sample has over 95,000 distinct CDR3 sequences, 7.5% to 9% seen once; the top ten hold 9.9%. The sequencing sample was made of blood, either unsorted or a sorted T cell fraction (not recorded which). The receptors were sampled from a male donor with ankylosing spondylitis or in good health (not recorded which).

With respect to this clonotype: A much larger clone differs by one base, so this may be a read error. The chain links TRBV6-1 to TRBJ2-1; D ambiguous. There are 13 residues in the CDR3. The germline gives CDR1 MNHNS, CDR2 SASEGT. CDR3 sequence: CTSNGPLYNEQFF. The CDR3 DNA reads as TGTACCAGCAATGGACCCTTATACAATGAGCAGTTCTTC.

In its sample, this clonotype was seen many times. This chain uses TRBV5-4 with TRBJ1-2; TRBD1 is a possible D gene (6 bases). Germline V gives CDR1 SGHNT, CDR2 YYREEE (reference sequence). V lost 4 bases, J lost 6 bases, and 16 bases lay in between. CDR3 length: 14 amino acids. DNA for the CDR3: TGTGCCAGCAGCCAAGAGTGGCAGGGGCATGGCTACACCTTC. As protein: CASSQEWQGHGYTF. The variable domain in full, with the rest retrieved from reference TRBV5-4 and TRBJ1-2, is ETGVTQSPTHLIKTRGQQVTLRCSSQSGHNTVSWYQQALGQGPQFIFQYYREEENGRGNFPPRFSGLQFPNYSSELNVNALELDDSALYLCASSQEWQGHGYTFGSGTRLTVV.

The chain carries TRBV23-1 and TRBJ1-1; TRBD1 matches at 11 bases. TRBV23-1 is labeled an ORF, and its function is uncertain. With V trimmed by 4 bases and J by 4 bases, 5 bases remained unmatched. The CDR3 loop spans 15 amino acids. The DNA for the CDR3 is TGCGCCAGCAGTCTTCGGGACAGGGGGTTCACTGAAGCTTTCTTT. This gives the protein CASSLRDRGFTEAFF.

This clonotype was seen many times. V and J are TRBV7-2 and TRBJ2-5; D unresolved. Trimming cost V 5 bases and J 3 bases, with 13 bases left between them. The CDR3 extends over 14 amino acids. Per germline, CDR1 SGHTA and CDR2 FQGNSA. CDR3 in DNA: TGTGCCAGCAGCCGCCCGATTTGGGAAGAGACCCAGTACTTC. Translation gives CASSRPIWEETQYF.

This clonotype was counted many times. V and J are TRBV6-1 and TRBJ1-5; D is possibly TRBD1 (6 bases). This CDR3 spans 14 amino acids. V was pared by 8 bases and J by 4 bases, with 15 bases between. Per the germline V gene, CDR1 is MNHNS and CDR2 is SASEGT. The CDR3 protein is CASGPRGANQPQHF. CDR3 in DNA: TGTGCCAGCGGTCCGAGGGGGGCTAATCAGCCCCAGCATTTT.

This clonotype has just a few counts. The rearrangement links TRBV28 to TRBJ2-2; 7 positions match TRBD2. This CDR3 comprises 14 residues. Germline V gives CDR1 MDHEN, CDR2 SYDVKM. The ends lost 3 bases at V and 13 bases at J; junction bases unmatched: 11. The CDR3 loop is CASSLGGESGLLFF. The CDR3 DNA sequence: TGTGCCAGCAGTTTGGGGGGGGAATCCGGGCTGCTGTTTTTT.

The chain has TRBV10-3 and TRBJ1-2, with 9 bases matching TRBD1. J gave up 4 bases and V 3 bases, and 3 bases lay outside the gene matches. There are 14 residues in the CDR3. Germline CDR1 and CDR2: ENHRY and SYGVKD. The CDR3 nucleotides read TGTGCCATCAGTGAAACAGGGGGCCGCTATGGCTACACCTTC. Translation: CAISETGGRYGYTF.

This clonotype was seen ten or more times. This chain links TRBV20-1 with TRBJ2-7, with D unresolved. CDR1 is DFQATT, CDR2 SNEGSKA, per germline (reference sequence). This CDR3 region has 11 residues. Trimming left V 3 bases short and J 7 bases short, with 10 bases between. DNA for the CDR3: TGCAGTGCTAGTTGGGGTTGGGAGCAGTACTTC. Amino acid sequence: CSASWGWEQYF.

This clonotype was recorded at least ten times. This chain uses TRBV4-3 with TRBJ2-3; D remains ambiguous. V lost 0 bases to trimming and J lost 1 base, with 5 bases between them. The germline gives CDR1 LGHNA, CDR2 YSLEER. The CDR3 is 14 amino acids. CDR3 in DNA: TGCGCCAGCAGCCAAGATGAGGGCACAGATACGCAGTATTTT. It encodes CASSQDEGTDTQYF.

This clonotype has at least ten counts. Written as DNA, the CDR3 is TGCGCCAGCAGCGGTAGCGGAGACCACCACGAGCAGTACTTC. It specifies CASSGSGDHHEQYF. This chain connects TRBV5-1 to TRBJ2-7, with D tentatively TRBD2 (6 bases). In germline, CDR1 is SGHRS, CDR2 YFSETQ. The germline V and J ends were trimmed by 4 bases and 5 bases, with 16 bases remaining between them. The length of the CDR3 is 14 residues.

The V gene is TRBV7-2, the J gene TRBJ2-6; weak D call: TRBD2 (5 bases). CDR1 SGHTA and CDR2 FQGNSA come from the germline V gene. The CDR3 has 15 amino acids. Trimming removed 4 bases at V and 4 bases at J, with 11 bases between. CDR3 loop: CASSSRVSGANVLTF. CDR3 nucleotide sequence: TGTGCCAGCAGCTCGAGGGTTTCCGGGGCCAACGTCCTGACTTTC.

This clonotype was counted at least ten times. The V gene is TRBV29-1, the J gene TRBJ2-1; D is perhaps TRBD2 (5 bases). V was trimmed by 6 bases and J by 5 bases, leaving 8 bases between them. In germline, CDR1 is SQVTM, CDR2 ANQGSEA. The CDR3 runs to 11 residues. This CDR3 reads CSVTLDNEQFF. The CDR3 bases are TGCAGCGTCACACTAGACAATGAGCAGTTCTTC.

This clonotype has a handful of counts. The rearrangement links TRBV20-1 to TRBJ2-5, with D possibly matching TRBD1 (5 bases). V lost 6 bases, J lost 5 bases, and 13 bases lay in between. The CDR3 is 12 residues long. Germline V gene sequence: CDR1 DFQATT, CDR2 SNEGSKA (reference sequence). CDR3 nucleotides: TGCAGTGCCCCCAGGGTAGGGGAGACCCAGTACTTC. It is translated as CSAPRVGETQYF.

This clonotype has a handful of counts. The CDR3 sequence is CASSTITGQAGELFF. CDR3 nucleotide sequence: TGTGCCAGCAGCACTATCACGGGACAGGCCGGGGAGCTGTTTTTT. The rearrangement joins TRBV7-6 to TRBJ2-2; 8 bases are a match to TRBD1. Germline V gives CDR1 SGHVS, CDR2 FNYEAQ. V lost 5 bases and J lost 6; bases outside the gene matches: 8. The CDR3 is 15 amino acids.

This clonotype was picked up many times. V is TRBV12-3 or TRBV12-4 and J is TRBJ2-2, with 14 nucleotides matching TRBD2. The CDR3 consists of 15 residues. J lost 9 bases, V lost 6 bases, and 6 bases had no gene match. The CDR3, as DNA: TGTGCCAGCAGACCTGGGACTAGCGGGGGTAGGGAGCTGTTTTTT. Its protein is CASRPGTSGGRELFF.

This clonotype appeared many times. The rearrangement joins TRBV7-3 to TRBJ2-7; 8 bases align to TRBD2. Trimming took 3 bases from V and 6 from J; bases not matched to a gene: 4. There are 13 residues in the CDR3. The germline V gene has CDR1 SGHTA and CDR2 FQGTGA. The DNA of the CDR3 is TGTGCCAGCAGCTTCGGGGGGGCCGGCGAGCAGTACTTC. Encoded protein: CASSFGGAGEQYF.

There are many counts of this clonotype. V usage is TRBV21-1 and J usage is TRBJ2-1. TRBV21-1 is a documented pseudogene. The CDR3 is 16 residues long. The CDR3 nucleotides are TGTGCCAGCACCAAAACCAAACTGGTCGAAAGCAATGAGCAGTTCTTC. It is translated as CASTKTKLVESNEQFF.

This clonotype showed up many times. The CDR3 loop reads CASSYQYTGELFF. CDR3 coding DNA: TGTGCCAGCAGTTATCAGTACACCGGGGAGCTGTTTTTT. The chain joins TRBV6-2 or TRBV6-3 to TRBJ2-2; no firm D call. CDR1 MNHEY and CDR2 SVGEGT come from the germline V gene. The CDR3 has 13 amino acids. Trimming cost V 3 bases and J 3 bases, with 5 bases left between them.

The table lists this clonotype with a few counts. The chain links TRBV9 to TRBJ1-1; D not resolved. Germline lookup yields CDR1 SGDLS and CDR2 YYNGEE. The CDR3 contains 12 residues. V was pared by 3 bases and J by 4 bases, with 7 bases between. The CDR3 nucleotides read TGTGCCAGCAGCGCCCTTGGCACTGAAGCTTTCTTT. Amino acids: CASSALGTEAFF.

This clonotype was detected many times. Here the CDR3 DNA reads TGTGCCAGCAGCAAAGTGGTGGGGCCTCCTGCAACTAATGAAAAACTGTTTTTT. This gives the protein CASSKVVGPPATNEKLFF. The rearrangement joins TRBV21-1 to TRBJ1-4. TRBV21-1 is a pseudogene segment. The CDR3 covers 18 residues.

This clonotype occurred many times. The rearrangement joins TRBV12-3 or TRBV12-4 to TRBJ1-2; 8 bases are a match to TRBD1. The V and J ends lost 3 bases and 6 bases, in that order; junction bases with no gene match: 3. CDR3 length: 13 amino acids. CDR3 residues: CASSFLTGDGYTF. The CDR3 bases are TGTGCCAGCAGTTTCTTGACAGGGGATGGCTACACCTTC.

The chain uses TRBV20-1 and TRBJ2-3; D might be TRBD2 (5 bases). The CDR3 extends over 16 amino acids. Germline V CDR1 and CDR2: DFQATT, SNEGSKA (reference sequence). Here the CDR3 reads CCSSGLGITSTDTQYF. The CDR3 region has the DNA TGCTGCTCCTCGGGGTTGGGGATTACTAGCACAGATACGCAGTATTTT.

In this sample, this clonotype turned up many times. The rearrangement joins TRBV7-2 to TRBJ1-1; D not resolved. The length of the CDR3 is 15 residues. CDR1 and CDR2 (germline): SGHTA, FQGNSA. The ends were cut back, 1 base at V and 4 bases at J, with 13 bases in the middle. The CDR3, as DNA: TGTGCCAGCAGCTTAGTCCCTGTGGGAACCACTGAAGCTTTCTTT. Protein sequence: CASSLVPVGTTEAFF.

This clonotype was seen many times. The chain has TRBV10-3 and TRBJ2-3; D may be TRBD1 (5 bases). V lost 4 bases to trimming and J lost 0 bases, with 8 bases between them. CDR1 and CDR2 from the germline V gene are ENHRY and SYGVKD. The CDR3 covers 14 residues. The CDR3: CAISGGRSTDTQYF. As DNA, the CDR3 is TGTGCCATCAGTGGGGGCAGGAGCACAGATACGCAGTATTTT.

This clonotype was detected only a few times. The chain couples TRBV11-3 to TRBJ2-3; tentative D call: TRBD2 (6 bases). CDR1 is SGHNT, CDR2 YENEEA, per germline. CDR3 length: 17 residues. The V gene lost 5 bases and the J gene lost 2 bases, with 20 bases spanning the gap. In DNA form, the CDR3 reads TGTGCCAGCAGCGCCGGTCCTAAGGGCGGGAACACAGATACGCAGTATTTT. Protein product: CASSAGPKGGNTDTQYF.

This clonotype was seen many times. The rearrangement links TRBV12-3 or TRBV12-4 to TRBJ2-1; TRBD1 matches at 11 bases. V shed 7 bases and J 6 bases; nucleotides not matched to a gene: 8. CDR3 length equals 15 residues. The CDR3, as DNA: TGTGCCAGCACCCTGGGACAGGGGGGGAGCAATGAGCAGTTCTTC. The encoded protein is CASTLGQGGSNEQFF.

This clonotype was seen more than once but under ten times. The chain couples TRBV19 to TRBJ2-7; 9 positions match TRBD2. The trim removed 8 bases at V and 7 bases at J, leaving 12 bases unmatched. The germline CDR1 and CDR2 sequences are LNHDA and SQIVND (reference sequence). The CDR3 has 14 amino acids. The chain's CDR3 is CASSDIAGAREQYF. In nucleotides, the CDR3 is TGTGCCAGTTCAGACATAGCGGGAGCTCGAGAGCAGTACTTC. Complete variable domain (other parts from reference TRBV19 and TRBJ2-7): DGGITQSPKYLFRKEGQNVTLSCEQNLNHDAMYWYRQDPGQGLRLIYYSQIVNDFQKGDIAEGYSVSREKKESFPLTVTSAQKNPTAFYLCASSDIAGAREQYFGPGTRLTVT.

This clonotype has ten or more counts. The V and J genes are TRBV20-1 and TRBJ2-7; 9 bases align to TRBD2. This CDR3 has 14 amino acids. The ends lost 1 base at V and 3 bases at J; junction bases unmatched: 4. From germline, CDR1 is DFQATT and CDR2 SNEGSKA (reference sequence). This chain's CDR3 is CSARGGSGSYEQYF. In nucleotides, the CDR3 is TGCAGTGCTAGAGGCGGTAGCGGGAGCTACGAGCAGTACTTC.

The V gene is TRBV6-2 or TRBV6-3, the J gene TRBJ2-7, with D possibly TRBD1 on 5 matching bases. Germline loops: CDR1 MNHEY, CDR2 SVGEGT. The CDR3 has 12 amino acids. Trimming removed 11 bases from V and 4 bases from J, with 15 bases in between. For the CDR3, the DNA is TGTGCCGCCAGTGGGCGGACATACGAGCAGTACTTC. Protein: CAASGRTYEQYF.

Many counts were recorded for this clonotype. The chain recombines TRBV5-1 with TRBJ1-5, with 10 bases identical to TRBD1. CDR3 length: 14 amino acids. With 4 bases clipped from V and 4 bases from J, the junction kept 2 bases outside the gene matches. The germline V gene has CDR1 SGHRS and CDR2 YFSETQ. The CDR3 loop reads CASSVGQGNQPQHF. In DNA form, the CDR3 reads TGCGCCAGCAGCGTGGGACAGGGGAATCAGCCCCAGCATTTT.

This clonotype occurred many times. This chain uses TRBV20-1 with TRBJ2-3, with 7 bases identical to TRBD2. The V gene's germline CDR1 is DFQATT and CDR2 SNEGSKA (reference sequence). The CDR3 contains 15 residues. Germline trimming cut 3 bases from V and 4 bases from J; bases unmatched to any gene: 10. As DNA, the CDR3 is TGCAGTGCTAGGAGACCGAGCGGGGAGGCAGATACGCAGTATTTT. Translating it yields CSARRPSGEADTQYF.

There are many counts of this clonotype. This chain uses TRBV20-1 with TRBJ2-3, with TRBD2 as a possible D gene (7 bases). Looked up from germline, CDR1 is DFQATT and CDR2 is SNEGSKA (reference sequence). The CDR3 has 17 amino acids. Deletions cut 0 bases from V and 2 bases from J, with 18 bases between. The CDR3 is CSAREVAGDKYTDTQYF. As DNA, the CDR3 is TGCAGTGCTAGAGAGGTGGCGGGGGACAAGTACACAGATACGCAGTATTTT.